This T cell receptor beta chain was profiled in a study of shared clonotypes between healthy human individuals. The overall study: Donors consisted of two women and three men between 18 and 49.

Comments on this clone: This same CDR3 is encoded by further DNA sequences in the sample.

Assay: immunoSEQ multiplex PCR; the TCRdb copy retains only in-frame clones and omits some. The sample consists of around 2.5 million clones, over 85% of them appearing once. This CDR3 spans 15 amino acids. The V and J ends lost 3 bases and 2 bases, in that order; junction bases with no gene match: 4. Germline values: CDR1 MDHEN, CDR2 SYDVKM. The TCR sequence derives from a man aged 18 to 30 in good health. Some clones in this sample may be carry-over from other donors' samples. The chain carries TRBV28 and TRBJ2-7; 10 bases fit TRBD1. The sequenced sample consisted of naive CD4+ T cells from PBMCs. Subset denoted: CD45RA+ positively selected. CDR3 bases: TGTGCCAGCAGTTTGGGACAGGGGACTACCTACGAGCAGTACTTC. It yields the protein CASSLGQGTTYEQYF.